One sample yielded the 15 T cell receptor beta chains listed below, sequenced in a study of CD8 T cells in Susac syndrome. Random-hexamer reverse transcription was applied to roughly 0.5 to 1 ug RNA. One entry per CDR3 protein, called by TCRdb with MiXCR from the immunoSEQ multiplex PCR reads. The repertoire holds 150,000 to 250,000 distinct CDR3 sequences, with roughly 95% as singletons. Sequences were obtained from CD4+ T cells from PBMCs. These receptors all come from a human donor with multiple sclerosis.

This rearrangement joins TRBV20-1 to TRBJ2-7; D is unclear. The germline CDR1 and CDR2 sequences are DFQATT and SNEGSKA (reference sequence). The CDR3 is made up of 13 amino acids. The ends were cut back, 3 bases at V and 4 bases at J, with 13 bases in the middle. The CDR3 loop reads CSASSPDGYEQYF. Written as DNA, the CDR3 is TGCAGTGCTAGCTCCCCGGACGGATACGAGCAGTACTTC.

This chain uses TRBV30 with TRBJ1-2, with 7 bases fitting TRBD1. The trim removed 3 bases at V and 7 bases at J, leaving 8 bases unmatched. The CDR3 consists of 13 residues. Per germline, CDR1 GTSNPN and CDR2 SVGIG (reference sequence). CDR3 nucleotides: TGTGCCTGGAGGGAGGGGGCTAAACGTGGCTACACCTTC. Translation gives CAWREGAKRGYTF.

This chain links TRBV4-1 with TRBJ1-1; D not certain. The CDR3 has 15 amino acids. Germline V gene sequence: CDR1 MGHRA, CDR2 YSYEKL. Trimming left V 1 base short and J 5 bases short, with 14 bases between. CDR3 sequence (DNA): TGCGCCAGCAGCCAAGGGGAAAGGGCATGGACTGAAGCTTTCTTT. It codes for CASSQGERAWTEAFF.

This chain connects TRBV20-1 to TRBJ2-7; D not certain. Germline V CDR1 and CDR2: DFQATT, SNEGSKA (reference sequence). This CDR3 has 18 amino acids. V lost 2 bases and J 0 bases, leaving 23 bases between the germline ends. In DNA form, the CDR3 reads TGCAGTGCTAGAACCCTCCAGGTTGCGCCCCAAAGCTCCTACGAGCAGTACTTC. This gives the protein CSARTLQVAPQSSYEQYF.

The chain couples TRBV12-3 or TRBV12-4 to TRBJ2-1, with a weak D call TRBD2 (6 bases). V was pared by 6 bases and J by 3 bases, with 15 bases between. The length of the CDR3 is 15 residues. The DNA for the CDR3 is TGTGCCAGCAGCCCCGGGAGATCCCTCTACAATGAGCAGTTCTTC. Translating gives CASSPGRSLYNEQFF.

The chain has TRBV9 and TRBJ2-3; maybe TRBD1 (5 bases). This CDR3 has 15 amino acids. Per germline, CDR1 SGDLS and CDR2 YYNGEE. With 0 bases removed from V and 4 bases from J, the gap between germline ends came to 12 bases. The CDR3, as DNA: TGTGCCAGCAGCGTAGGGTTCGTGGGGCCAGATACGCAGTATTTT. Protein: CASSVGFVGPDTQYF.

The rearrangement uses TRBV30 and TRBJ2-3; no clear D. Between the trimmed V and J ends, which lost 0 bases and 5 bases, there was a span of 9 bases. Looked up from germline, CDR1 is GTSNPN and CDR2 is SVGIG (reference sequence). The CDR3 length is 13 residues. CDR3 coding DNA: TGTGCCTGGAGTGTAACGGGTGGAGATACGCAGTATTTT. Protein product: CAWSVTGGDTQYF.

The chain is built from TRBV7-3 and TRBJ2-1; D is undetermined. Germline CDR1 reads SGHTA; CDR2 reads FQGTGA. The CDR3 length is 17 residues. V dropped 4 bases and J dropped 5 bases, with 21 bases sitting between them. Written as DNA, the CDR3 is TGTGCCAGCAGCTCTATGTACCGGGCCCAGGAGAACAATGAGCAGTTCTTC. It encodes CASSSMYRAQENNEQFF. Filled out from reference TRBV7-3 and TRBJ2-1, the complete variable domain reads GAGVSQTPSNKVTEKGKYVELRCDPISGHTALYWYRQSLGQGPEFLIYFQGTGAADDSGLPNDRFFAVRPEGSVSTLKIQRTERGDSAVYLCASSSMYRAQENNEQFFGPGTRLTVL.

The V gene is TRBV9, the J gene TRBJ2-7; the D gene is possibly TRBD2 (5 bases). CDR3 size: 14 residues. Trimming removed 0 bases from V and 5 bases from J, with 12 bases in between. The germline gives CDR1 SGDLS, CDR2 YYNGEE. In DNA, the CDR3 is TGTGCCAGCAGCGTAGATAGCGAAACCCACGAGCAGTACTTC. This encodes CASSVDSETHEQYF. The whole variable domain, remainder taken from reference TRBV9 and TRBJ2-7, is DSGVTQTPKHLITATGQRVTLRCSPRSGDLSVYWYQQSLDQGLQFLIQYYNGEERAKGNILERFSAQQFPDLHSELNLSSLELGDSALYFCASSVDSETHEQYFGPGTRLTVT.

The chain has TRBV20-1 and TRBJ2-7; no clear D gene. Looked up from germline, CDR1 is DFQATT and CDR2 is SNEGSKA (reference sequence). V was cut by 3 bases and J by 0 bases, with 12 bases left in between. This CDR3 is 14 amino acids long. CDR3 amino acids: CSASDGGFSYEQYF. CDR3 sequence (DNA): TGCAGTGCTAGTGACGGCGGCTTCTCCTACGAGCAGTACTTC.

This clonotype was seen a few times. As DNA, the CDR3 is TGTGCCAGCAGCTCAGATATGACAGGGGATCCCTACGAGCAGTACTTC. Its protein is CASSSDMTGDPYEQYF. The chain is built from TRBV7-8 and TRBJ2-7; 8 nucleotides match TRBD1. The V and J ends lost 4 bases and 2 bases, in that order; junction bases with no gene match: 10. This CDR3 has 16 residues. The germline V gene has CDR1 SGHVS and CDR2 FQNEAQ.

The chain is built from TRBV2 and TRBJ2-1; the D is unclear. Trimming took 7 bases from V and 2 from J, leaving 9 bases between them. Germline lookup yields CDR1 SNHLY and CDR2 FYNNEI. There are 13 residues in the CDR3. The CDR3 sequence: CASKASTYNEQFF. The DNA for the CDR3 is TGTGCCAGCAAGGCTAGTACCTACAATGAGCAGTTCTTC.

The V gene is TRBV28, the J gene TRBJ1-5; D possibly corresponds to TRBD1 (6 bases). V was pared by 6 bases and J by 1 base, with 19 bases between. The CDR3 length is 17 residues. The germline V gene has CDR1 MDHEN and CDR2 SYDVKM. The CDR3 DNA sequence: TGTGCCAGCAGCCCCCCCATGGGGGGCGGCAGCAATCAGCCCCAGCATTTT. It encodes CASSPPMGGGSNQPQHF.

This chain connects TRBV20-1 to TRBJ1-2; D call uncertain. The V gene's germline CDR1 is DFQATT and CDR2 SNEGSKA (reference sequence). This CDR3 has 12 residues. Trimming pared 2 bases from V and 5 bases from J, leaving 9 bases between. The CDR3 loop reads CSARKPDYGYTF. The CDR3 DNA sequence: TGCAGTGCTAGAAAACCAGATTATGGCTACACCTTC.

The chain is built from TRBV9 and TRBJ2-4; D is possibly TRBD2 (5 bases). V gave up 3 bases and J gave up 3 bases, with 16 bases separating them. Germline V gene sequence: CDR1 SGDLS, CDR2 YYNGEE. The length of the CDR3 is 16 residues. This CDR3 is CASSAFVEGVKNIQYF. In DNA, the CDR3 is TGTGCCAGCAGCGCCTTCGTCGAGGGAGTCAAAAACATTCAGTACTTC.